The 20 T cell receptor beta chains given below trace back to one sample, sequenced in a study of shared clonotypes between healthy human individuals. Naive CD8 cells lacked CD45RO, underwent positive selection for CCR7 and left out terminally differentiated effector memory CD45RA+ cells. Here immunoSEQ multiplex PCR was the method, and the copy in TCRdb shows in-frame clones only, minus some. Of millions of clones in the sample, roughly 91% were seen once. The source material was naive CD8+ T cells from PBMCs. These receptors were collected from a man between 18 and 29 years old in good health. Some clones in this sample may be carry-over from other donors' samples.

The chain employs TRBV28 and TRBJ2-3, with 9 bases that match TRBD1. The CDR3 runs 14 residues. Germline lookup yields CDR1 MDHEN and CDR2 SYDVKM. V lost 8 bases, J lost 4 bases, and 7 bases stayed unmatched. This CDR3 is CASSQGQGADTQYF. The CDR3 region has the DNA TGTGCCAGCTCCCAGGGACAGGGCGCAGATACGCAGTATTTT.

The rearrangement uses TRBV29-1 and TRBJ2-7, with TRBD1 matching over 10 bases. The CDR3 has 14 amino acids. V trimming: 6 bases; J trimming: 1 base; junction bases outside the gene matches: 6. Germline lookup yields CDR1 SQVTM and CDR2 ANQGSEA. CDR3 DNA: TGCAGCGTGACCGGGACAGGGGCGTCCTACGAGCAGTACTTC. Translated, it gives CSVTGTGASYEQYF.

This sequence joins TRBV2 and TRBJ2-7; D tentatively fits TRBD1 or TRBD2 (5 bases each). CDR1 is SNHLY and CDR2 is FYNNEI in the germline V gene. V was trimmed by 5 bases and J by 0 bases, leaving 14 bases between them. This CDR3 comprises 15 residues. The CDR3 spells CASSQSWGSSYEQYF. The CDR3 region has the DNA TGTGCCAGCAGTCAATCCTGGGGGTCCTCCTACGAGCAGTACTTC.

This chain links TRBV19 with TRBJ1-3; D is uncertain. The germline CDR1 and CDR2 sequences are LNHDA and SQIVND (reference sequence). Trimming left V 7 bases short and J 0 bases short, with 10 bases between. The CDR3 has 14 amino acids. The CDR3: CASIREDSGNTIYF. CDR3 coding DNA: TGTGCCAGTATTCGGGAAGACTCTGGAAACACCATATATTTT.

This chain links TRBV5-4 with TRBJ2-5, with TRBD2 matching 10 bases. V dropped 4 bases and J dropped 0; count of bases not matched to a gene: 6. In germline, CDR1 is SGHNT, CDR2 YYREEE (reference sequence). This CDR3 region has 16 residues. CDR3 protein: CASSPGLAENQETQYF. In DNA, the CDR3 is TGTGCCAGCAGCCCAGGACTAGCGGAGAACCAAGAGACCCAGTACTTC.

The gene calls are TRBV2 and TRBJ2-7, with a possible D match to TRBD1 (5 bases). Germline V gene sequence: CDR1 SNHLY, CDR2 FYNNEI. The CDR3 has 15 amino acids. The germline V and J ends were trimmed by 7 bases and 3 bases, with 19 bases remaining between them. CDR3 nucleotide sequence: TGTGCCAGCATGGACCCGAGACAGCGCCTCTACGAGCAGTACTTC. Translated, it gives CASMDPRQRLYEQYF. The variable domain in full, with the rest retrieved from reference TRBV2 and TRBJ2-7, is EPEVTQTPSHQVTQMGQEVILRCVPISNHLYFYWYRQILGQKVEFLVSFYNNEISEKSEIFDDQFSVERPDGSNFTLKIRSTKLEDSAMYFCASMDPRQRLYEQYFGPGTRLTVT.

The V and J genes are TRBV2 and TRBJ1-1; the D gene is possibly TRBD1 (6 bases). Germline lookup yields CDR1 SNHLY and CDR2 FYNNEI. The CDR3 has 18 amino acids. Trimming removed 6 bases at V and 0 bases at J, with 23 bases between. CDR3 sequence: CASSDDLDRKGVNTEAFF. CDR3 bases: TGTGCCAGCAGCGACGACCTCGACAGGAAGGGGGTGAACACTGAAGCTTTCTTT.

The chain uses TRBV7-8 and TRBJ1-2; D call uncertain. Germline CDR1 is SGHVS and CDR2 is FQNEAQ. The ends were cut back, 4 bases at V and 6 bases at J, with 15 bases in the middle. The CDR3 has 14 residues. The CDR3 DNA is TGTGCCAGCAGCTCACCGACGGAATGGAATGGCTACACCTTC. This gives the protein CASSSPTEWNGYTF.

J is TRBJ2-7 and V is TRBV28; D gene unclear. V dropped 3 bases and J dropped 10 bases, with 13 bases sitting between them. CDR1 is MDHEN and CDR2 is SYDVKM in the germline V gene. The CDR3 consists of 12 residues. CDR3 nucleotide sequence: TGTGCCAGCAGTTTTCTAGGGATCGAACAGTACTTC. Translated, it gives CASSFLGIEQYF.

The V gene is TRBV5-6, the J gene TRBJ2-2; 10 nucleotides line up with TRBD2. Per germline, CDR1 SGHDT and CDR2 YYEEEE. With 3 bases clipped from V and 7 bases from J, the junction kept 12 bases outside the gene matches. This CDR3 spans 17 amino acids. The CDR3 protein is CASSSSGSGRAIGELFF. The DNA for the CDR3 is TGTGCCAGCAGCTCGTCTGGGAGCGGGAGGGCCATCGGGGAGCTGTTTTTT.

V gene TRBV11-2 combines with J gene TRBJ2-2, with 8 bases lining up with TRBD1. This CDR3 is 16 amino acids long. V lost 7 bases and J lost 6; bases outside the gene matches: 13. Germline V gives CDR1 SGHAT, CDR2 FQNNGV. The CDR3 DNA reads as TGTGCCAGCACCCCCAAACCGACAGGGGTGGCCGGGGAGCTGTTTTTT. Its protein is CASTPKPTGVAGELFF.

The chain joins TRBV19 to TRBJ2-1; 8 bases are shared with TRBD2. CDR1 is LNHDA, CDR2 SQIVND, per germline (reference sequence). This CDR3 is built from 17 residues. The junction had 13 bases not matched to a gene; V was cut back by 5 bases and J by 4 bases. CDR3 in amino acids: CASSPLNGRAKYNEQFF. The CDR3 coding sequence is TGTGCCAGTAGTCCCCTGAACGGGAGGGCGAAATACAATGAGCAGTTCTTC.

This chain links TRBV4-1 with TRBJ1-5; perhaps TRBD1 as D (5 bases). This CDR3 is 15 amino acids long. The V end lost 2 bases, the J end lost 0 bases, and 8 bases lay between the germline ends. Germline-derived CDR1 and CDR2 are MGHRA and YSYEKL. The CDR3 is CASSQRDASNQPQHF. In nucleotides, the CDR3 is TGCGCCAGCAGCCAAAGGGACGCTAGCAATCAGCCCCAGCATTTT.

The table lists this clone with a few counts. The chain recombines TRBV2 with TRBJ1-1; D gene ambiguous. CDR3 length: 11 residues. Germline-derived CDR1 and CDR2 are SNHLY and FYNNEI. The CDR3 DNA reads TGTGAGGTATCCATGAACACTGAAGCTTTCTTT. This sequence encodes CEVSMNTEAFF.

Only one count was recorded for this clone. The CDR3 sequence is CASSFPTATEAFF. CDR3 DNA: TGTGCCAGCAGTTTCCCCACAGCCACTGAAGCTTTCTTT. This chain joins TRBV28 and TRBJ1-1; D remains unclear. Trimming left V 3 bases short and J 4 bases short, with 9 bases between. The V gene's germline CDR1 is MDHEN and CDR2 SYDVKM. This CDR3 contains 13 residues.

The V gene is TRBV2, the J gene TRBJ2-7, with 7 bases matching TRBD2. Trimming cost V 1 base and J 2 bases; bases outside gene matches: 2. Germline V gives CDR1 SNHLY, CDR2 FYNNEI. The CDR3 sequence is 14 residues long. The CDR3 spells CASSEVGRAYEQYF. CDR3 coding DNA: TGTGCCAGCAGTGAAGTGGGGAGGGCCTACGAGCAGTACTTC.

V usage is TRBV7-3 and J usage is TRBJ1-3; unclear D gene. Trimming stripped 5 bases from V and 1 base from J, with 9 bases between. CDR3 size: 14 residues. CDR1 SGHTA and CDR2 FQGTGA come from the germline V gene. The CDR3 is CASSPSASGNTIYF. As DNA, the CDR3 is TGTGCCAGCAGCCCCTCAGCTTCTGGAAACACCATATATTTT.

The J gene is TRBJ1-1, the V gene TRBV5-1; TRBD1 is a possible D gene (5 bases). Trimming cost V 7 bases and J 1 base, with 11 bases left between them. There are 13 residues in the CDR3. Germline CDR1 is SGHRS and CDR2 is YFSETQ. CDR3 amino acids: CASAQVPNTEAFF. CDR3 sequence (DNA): TGCGCCAGCGCACAGGTCCCGAACACTGAAGCTTTCTTT.

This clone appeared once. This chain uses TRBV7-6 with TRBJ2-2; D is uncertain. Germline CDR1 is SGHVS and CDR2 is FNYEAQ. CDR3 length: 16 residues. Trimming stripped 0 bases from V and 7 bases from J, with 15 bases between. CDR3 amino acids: CASSLALNGVYGELFF. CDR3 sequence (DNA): TGTGCCAGCAGCTTAGCGCTAAATGGGGTTTACGGGGAGCTGTTTTTT. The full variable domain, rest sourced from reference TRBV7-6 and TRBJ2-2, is GAGVSQSPRYKVTKRGQDVALRCDPISGHVSLYWYRQALGQGPEFLTYFNYEAQQDKSGLPNDRFSAERPEGSISTLTIQRTEQRDSAMYRCASSLALNGVYGELFFGEGSRLTVL.

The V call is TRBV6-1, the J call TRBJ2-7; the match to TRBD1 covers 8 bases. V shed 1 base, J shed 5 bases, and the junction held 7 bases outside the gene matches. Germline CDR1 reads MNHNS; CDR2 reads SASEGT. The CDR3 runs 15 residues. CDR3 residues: CASSEGRTGNHEQYF. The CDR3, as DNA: TGTGCCAGCAGTGAAGGTAGGACAGGGAACCACGAGCAGTACTTC.